What follows are 6 T cell receptor beta chains derived from one specimen sequenced in a study of T-cell memory formation after mild COVID-19. Each CDR3 protein is one row after TCRdb ran MiXCR on the 5' RACE reads. This table holds fewer than 250,000 distinct CDR3 sequences, 25% to 35% found once. Source material: PBMCs or a T cell subset sorted from them (not recorded which). These TCRs come from an adult woman who had mild COVID-19 (a few samples of this study predate the infection). Cell type and time point are not known.

The rearrangement joins TRBV4-1 to TRBJ1-2; 7 bases are a match to TRBD1. The CDR3 runs 14 residues. The V segment lost 4 bases and the J segment 4 bases; nucleotides outside the gene matches: 6. The germline gives CDR1 MGHRA, CDR2 YSYEKL. The CDR3 loop reads CASSLPGDSYGYTF. Here the CDR3 DNA reads TGCGCCAGCAGCCTCCCGGGGGACAGCTATGGCTACACCTTC.

This chain joins TRBV6-1 and TRBJ2-2; unclear D gene. V was pared by 1 base and J by 4 bases, with 7 bases between. This CDR3 region has 14 residues. Germline CDR1 MNHNS, CDR2 SASEGT. This CDR3 is CASSEGSATGELFF. CDR3 nucleotide sequence: TGTGCCAGCAGTGAAGGTTCTGCCACCGGGGAGCTGTTTTTT.

V is TRBV7-2 and J is TRBJ2-7; D remains ambiguous. The germline V and J ends were trimmed by 4 bases and 5 bases, with 9 bases remaining between them. Looked up from germline, CDR1 is SGHTA and CDR2 is FQGNSA. The CDR3 is 12 residues long. CDR3 region: CASSSDINEQYF. CDR3 nucleotides: TGTGCCAGCAGCTCGGATATTAACGAGCAGTACTTC.

The genes are TRBV12-3 or TRBV12-4 and TRBJ2-3; the D gene is possibly TRBD2 (8 bases). Trimming took 5 bases from V and 10 from J, leaving 28 bases between them. The CDR3 runs 17 residues. In nucleotides, the CDR3 is TGTGCCAGCAGTATCAACAGGGGACTAGGGGGACTCGGGGCGCAGTATTTT. Translation: CASSINRGLGGLGAQYF.

The count of this clonotype is one. The rearrangement uses TRBV6-2 or TRBV6-3 and TRBJ2-3; perhaps TRBD2 as D (6 bases). The V end lost 4 bases, the J end lost 0 bases, and 23 bases lay between the germline ends. This CDR3 is built from 19 residues. The germline CDR1 and CDR2 sequences are MNHEY and SVGEGT. The DNA for the CDR3 is TGTGCCAGCAGTTTCCCCGACGGAGGCGGGGTGAAAAGCACAGATACGCAGTATTTT. Translation gives CASSFPDGGGVKSTDTQYF.

This clonotype was recorded a few times. The chain uses TRBV20-1 and TRBJ2-7; D possibly corresponds to TRBD2 (5 bases). The CDR3 runs 14 residues. The V gene's germline CDR1 is DFQATT and CDR2 SNEGSKA (reference sequence). V was shortened by 8 bases and J by 0 bases, with 17 bases between the two germline ends. Here the CDR3 reads CSTTREGSSYEQYF. The CDR3, as DNA: TGCAGTACCACTAGAGAAGGGAGCTCCTACGAGCAGTACTTC.